The 14 T cell receptor beta chains presented below share a single source sample, sequenced in a study of blood T cell repertoires in COVID-19. This table comes from immunoSEQ multiplex PCR, and its TCRdb copy is limited to in-frame clones, with some not included. The sample carries 150,000 to 200,000 clones, 87% recorded once. Specimen: peripheral blood. These TCRs come from a man aged 55-75 years with active or convalescent COVID-19.

The V call is TRBV9, the J call TRBJ1-2; possible D gene TRBD1, 5 bases. Germline assignment: CDR1 SGDLS and CDR2 YYNGEE. The CDR3 has 16 amino acids. V was cut by 5 bases and J by 3 bases, with 20 bases left in between. The CDR3 sequence: CASSPAVWGGDYGYTF. CDR3 sequence (DNA): TGTGCCAGCAGTCCCGCGGTGTGGGGGGGGGACTATGGCTACACCTTC.

J is TRBJ1-6 and V is TRBV11-2; D uncertain. CDR3 length: 14 residues. CDR1 and CDR2 (germline): SGHAT, FQNNGV. V shed 0 bases and J shed 8 bases, with 8 bases lying between them. In nucleotides, the CDR3 is TGTGCCAGCAGCTTAGAGGAGGGTTATTCACCCCTCCACTTT. Translated: CASSLEEGYSPLHF.

V is TRBV9 and J is TRBJ2-3; the match to TRBD2 covers 8 bases. The germline CDR1 and CDR2 sequences are SGDLS and YYNGEE. After removal of 0 bases from V and 1 base from J, the junction contained 4 bases not matched to a gene. The length of the CDR3 is 16 residues. The CDR3 here is CASSVAGGQGTDTQYF. The CDR3 region has the DNA TGTGCCAGCAGCGTAGCGGGGGGGCAGGGCACAGATACGCAGTATTTT.

The chain recombines TRBV19 with TRBJ2-4, with 7 bases fitting TRBD2. V gave up 10 bases and J gave up 4 bases; unmatched junction bases: 10. The CDR3 consists of 14 residues. Germline values: CDR1 LNHDA, CDR2 SQIVND (reference sequence). This CDR3 is CATSTPGGKNIQYF. The CDR3 nucleotides read TGTGCCACCTCGACTCCGGGGGGAAAAAACATTCAGTACTTC.

The V call is TRBV2, the J call TRBJ2-2; 7 bases fit TRBD2. CDR1 and CDR2 (germline): SNHLY, FYNNEI. V trimming: 5 bases; J trimming: 6 bases; junction bases outside the gene matches: 9. The length of the CDR3 is 15 residues. Here the CDR3 DNA reads TGTGCCAGCAGTCCGAGGGAGGGGATCGCCGGGGAGCTGTTTTTT. Residues: CASSPREGIAGELFF.

The rearrangement links TRBV4-2 to TRBJ2-5; D perhaps matches TRBD1 (8 bases). The ends were cut back, 2 bases at V and 4 bases at J, with 20 bases in the middle. The CDR3 loop spans 17 amino acids. Germline loops: CDR1 LGHNA, CDR2 YNFKEQ. This chain's CDR3 is CASSQTRTGRGTETQYF. CDR3 nucleotide sequence: TGTGCCAGCAGCCAAACCCGGACAGGGAGGGGAACAGAGACCCAGTACTTC.

The chain links TRBV7-6 to TRBJ2-7, with TRBD2 matching 7 bases. The CDR3 loop spans 14 amino acids. V was clipped by 0 bases and J by 8 bases; unmatched bases: 7. Germline V gives CDR1 SGHVS, CDR2 FNYEAQ. CDR3 region: CASSLAGGENKQYF. The DNA of the CDR3 is TGTGCCAGCAGCTTAGCGGGGGGGGAGAACAAGCAGTACTTC.

V gene TRBV5-1 combines with J gene TRBJ2-2, with TRBD1 matching 8 bases. With V trimmed by 5 bases and J by 2 bases, 8 bases remained unmatched. Germline CDR1 reads SGHRS; CDR2 reads YFSETQ. The CDR3 has 16 residues. The CDR3 protein is CASRLPGQGNTGELFF. The CDR3 DNA is TGCGCCAGCAGACTCCCAGGACAGGGTAACACCGGGGAGCTGTTTTTT.

The rearrangement joins TRBV19 to TRBJ1-3; 7 bases are a match to TRBD1. The CDR3 length is 15 residues. From germline, CDR1 is LNHDA and CDR2 SQIVND (reference sequence). With V trimmed by 6 bases and J by 0 bases, 5 bases remained unmatched. CDR3 loop: CASSQTGSSGNTIYF. For the CDR3, the DNA is TGTGCCAGTAGCCAGACAGGGAGCTCTGGAAACACCATATATTTT.

The chain uses TRBV6-1 and TRBJ1-6; 11 nucleotides line up with TRBD1. V shed 1 base, J shed 7 bases, and the junction held 3 bases outside the gene matches. The CDR3 is 16 residues long. Per the germline V gene, CDR1 is MNHNS and CDR2 is SASEGT. CDR3 residues: CASSEGGQGANSPLHF. The CDR3, as DNA: TGTGCCAGCAGTGAAGGCGGACAGGGGGCCAATTCACCCCTCCACTTT.

This chain connects TRBV2 to TRBJ2-2; a weak D match, TRBD2 (7 bases). The V and J ends lost 7 bases and 1 base respectively, with 16 bases between them. Looked up from germline, CDR1 is SNHLY and CDR2 is FYNNEI. The CDR3 length is 16 residues. The CDR3, as DNA: TGTGCCAGCACTCGGGGGAGGGGACAGAACACCGGGGAGCTGTTTTTT. Translating it yields CASTRGRGQNTGELFF.

The rearrangement links TRBV5-5 to TRBJ2-6, with 7 bases that match TRBD1. This CDR3 has 16 amino acids. Germline CDR1 and CDR2: SGHKS and YYEKEE (reference sequence). Trimming took 6 bases from V and 0 from J; bases not matched to a gene: 6. CDR3 amino acids: CASNRDSASGANVLTF. CDR3 DNA: TGTGCCAGCAACCGGGACAGCGCCTCTGGGGCCAACGTCCTGACTTTC.

This chain connects TRBV6-2 or TRBV6-3 to TRBJ2-7; 7 bases fit TRBD2. Germline CDR1 MNHEY, CDR2 SVGEGT. CDR3 length: 15 residues. Trimming at V came to 3 bases and at J to 2 bases, leaving 7 bases not matched to a gene. For the CDR3, the DNA is TGTGCCAGCAGTTATCCAAGCGGGATGCCCTACGAGCAGTACTTC. The encoded protein is CASSYPSGMPYEQYF.

The rearrangement uses TRBV7-3 and TRBJ2-3; TRBD2 matches at 12 bases. The V and J ends lost 2 bases and 0 bases, in that order; junction bases with no gene match: 15. CDR1 is SGHTA and CDR2 is FQGTGA in the germline V gene. The CDR3 sequence is 21 residues long. DNA for the CDR3: TGTGCCAGCAGCTTAGGCCTAGCGGGGGGGAACGCACTACCTAGCACAGATACGCAGTATTTT. This encodes CASSLGLAGGNALPSTDTQYF.